The 32 T cell receptor beta chains reported below all come from one sample, sequenced in a study of technical replicates of blood from several donors. The repertoire was sequenced with immunoSEQ multiplex PCR; TCRdb's copy has only in-frame clones and lacks some. Among about 57,000 clones listed, around 86% were seen once. The sequenced sample consisted of PBMCs. The receptors come from a human donor in good health. Some clones in this sample may be carry-over from other donors' samples.

J is TRBJ2-7 and V is TRBV5-1; 11 bases map to TRBD1. Per germline, CDR1 SGHRS and CDR2 YFSETQ. The V and J ends lost 7 bases and 2 bases, in that order; junction bases with no gene match: 5. CDR3 length: 14 residues. For the CDR3, the DNA is TGCGCCAGCGGGGGACAGGGGGTGACCTACGAGCAGTACTTC. This codes for CASGGQGVTYEQYF.

The gene calls are TRBV11-2 and TRBJ2-7, with D perhaps TRBD2 (7 bases). Germline values: CDR1 SGHAT, CDR2 FQNNGV. The ends were cut back, 5 bases at V and 7 bases at J, with 21 bases in the middle. CDR3 length: 15 amino acids. For the CDR3, the DNA is TGTGCCAGCAGCCGAGGGGGGGGGTATGGCGAGGAGCAGTACTTC. This sequence encodes CASSRGGGYGEEQYF.

The rearrangement uses TRBV20-1 and TRBJ2-3, with D hard to call. CDR1 DFQATT and CDR2 SNEGSKA come from the germline V gene (reference sequence). Trimming pared 6 bases from V and 5 bases from J, leaving 9 bases between. This CDR3 has 11 amino acids. The CDR3 DNA follows: TGCAGTGCGCAACACAGAGATACGCAGTATTTT. Protein: CSAQHRDTQYF.

The chain has TRBV7-8 and TRBJ2-3; TRBD2 is a possible D gene (6 bases). Germline lookup yields CDR1 SGHVS and CDR2 FQNEAQ. Trimming left V 6 bases short and J 2 bases short, with 15 bases between. This CDR3 contains 15 residues. The CDR3 DNA reads as TGTGCCAGCAGTTCGGAGGGGAGGTTCACAGATACGCAGTATTTT. Its translation: CASSSEGRFTDTQYF.

V and J are TRBV19 and TRBJ2-1; D gene unclear. The CDR3 is 17 amino acids. Per the germline V gene, CDR1 is LNHDA and CDR2 is SQIVND (reference sequence). V lost 4 bases and J 0 bases, leaving 16 bases between the germline ends. CDR3 sequence reads: CASSTPSAVSSYNEQFF. The CDR3 DNA sequence: TGTGCCAGTAGTACCCCCTCTGCGGTCAGCTCCTACAATGAGCAGTTCTTC.

The rearrangement links TRBV5-4 to TRBJ2-3; possibly TRBD1 for D (6 bases). V dropped 4 bases and J dropped 6 bases, with 18 bases sitting between them. The CDR3 is 15 amino acids. Germline-derived CDR1 and CDR2 are SGHNT and YYREEE (reference sequence). The CDR3 nucleotides are TGTGCCAGCAGCCGGGTCCCGGGACATTCGGATACGCAGTATTTT. It codes for CASSRVPGHSDTQYF.

Here the CDR3 reads CASSQDTRGQGYGYTF. CDR3 bases: TGTGCCAGCAGCCAAGATACCAGGGGGCAGGGGTATGGCTACACCTTC. V gene TRBV4-2 combines with J gene TRBJ1-2; 8 bases align to TRBD1. Trimming removed 0 bases from V and 5 bases from J; junction bases left unmatched: 8. Germline CDR1 is LGHNA and CDR2 is YNFKEQ. The CDR3 extends over 16 amino acids.

CDR3 DNA: TGTGCCAGCAGCGTAGACTATAACTATGGCTACACCTTC. This translates into CASSVDYNYGYTF. V is TRBV9 and J is TRBJ1-2; no firm D call. This CDR3 has 13 residues. With 0 bases removed from V and 1 base from J, the gap between germline ends came to 4 bases. Germline CDR1 reads SGDLS; CDR2 reads YYNGEE.

This clone was picked up one time. V and J are TRBV29-1 and TRBJ2-3, with TRBD1 matching over 9 bases. The germline gives CDR1 SQVTM, CDR2 ANQGSEA. The CDR3 runs to 15 residues. The V segment lost 6 bases and the J segment 6 bases; nucleotides outside the gene matches: 13. The CDR3 here is CSVAPGTGYSDTQYF. CDR3 DNA sequence: TGCAGCGTAGCTCCCGGGACAGGGTACTCCGATACGCAGTATTTT.

The chain couples TRBV10-3 to TRBJ2-1; TRBD2 matches at 8 bases. The CDR3 loop spans 14 amino acids. The V segment lost 5 bases and the J segment 0 bases; nucleotides outside the gene matches: 0. CDR1 and CDR2 from the germline V gene are ENHRY and SYGVKD. The CDR3 DNA follows: TGTGCCATCAGTAGCGGGAGCTCCTACAATGAGCAGTTCTTC. The encoded protein is CAISSGSSYNEQFF.

This sequence joins TRBV4-1 and TRBJ2-7; D is undetermined. The V gene lost 1 base and the J gene lost 0 bases, with 7 bases spanning the gap. The CDR3 is 14 residues long. CDR1 and CDR2 from the germline V gene are MGHRA and YSYEKL. The CDR3 loop reads CASSQVEDSYEQYF. The CDR3 DNA sequence: TGCGCCAGCAGCCAAGTCGAGGACTCCTACGAGCAGTACTTC.

The chain recombines TRBV7-6 with TRBJ2-4; the D gene is possibly TRBD2 (5 bases). This CDR3 is built from 13 residues. Germline V gene sequence: CDR1 SGHVS, CDR2 FNYEAQ. Trimming cost V 1 base and J 4 bases, with 5 bases left between them. As DNA, the CDR3 is TGTGCCAGCAGCTTAGGCGGGAAAAACATTCAGTACTTC. Translation gives CASSLGGKNIQYF.

The V gene is TRBV18, the J gene TRBJ2-7; 7 nucleotides line up with TRBD2. CDR3 size: 15 residues. V lost 4 bases and J lost 7; bases outside the gene matches: 13. Looked up from germline, CDR1 is KGHSH and CDR2 is LQKENI. CDR3 in DNA: TGTGCCAGCTCACTCCCGGGGACTACCCAGAGGGAGCAGTACTTC. Translating it yields CASSLPGTTQREQYF.

The chain uses TRBV9 and TRBJ2-5; 7 nucleotides line up with TRBD1. The germline V gene has CDR1 SGDLS and CDR2 YYNGEE. Germline trimming cut 0 bases from V and 2 bases from J; bases unmatched to any gene: 4. This CDR3 contains 15 residues. As DNA, the CDR3 is TGTGCCAGCAGCGTAGACAGGGGAACTCAAGAGACCCAGTACTTC. This codes for CASSVDRGTQETQYF.

The CDR3 spells CASSEQGLEAFF. The CDR3 bases are TGTGCCAGCAGTGAACAGGGGCTTGAAGCTTTCTTT. The V gene is TRBV25-1, the J gene TRBJ1-1, with D perhaps TRBD1 (6 bases). The ends were cut back, 2 bases at V and 7 bases at J, with 8 bases in the middle. CDR1 and CDR2 from the germline V gene are MGHDK and SYGVNS. The CDR3 length is 12 residues.

The chain recombines TRBV27 with TRBJ1-3, with a weak D call TRBD2 (6 bases). The last part of the DNA fits TRBJ2-2 better; the J call may be wrong. The CDR3 sequence is 14 residues long. CDR1 MNHEY and CDR2 SMNVEV come from the germline V gene (reference sequence). The CDR3 region is CASSQGLNTGELFF. CDR3 bases: TGTGCCAGCAGTCAGGGACTGAACACCGGGGAGCTGTTTTTT.

V gene TRBV5-1 combines with J gene TRBJ2-7, with 8 bases lining up with TRBD1. Germline loops: CDR1 SGHRS, CDR2 YFSETQ. This CDR3 contains 15 residues. V dropped 0 bases and J dropped 7; count of bases not matched to a gene: 9. Written as DNA, the CDR3 is TGCGCCAGCAGCTTGGGGGGGACAGGTTTGGGTGAGCAGTACTTC. This gives the protein CASSLGGTGLGEQYF.

This chain joins TRBV1 and TRBJ1-5. TRBV1 is described as a pseudogene. This CDR3 comprises 14 residues. The CDR3 nucleotides read TGCACCAGCAGCCAAGTCGAGATCAATCAGCCCCAGCATTTT. Translation gives CTSSQVEINQPQHF.

The chain is built from TRBV6-5 and TRBJ1-1; D possibly corresponds to TRBD1 (6 bases). Germline-derived CDR1 and CDR2 are MNHEY and SVGAGI. Trimming stripped 7 bases from V and 3 bases from J, with 9 bases between. This CDR3 has 12 residues. CDR3 sequence: CASKAGDTEAFF. The DNA for the CDR3 is TGTGCCAGCAAAGCAGGGGACACTGAAGCTTTCTTT.

A single count supports this clone. The CDR3 DNA is TGTGCCAGCAGCGTATCTCAAACTCTTACACCCCTCCACTTT. It codes for CASSVSQTLTPLHF. This sequence joins TRBV9 and TRBJ1-6; D not certain. In germline, CDR1 is SGDLS, CDR2 YYNGEE. This CDR3 region has 14 residues. Between the trimmed V and J ends, which lost 1 base and 11 bases, there was a span of 13 bases.

The rearrangement uses TRBV6-6 and TRBJ1-1, with a possible D match to TRBD1 (6 bases). Germline CDR1 reads MNHNY; CDR2 reads SVGAGI (reference sequence). The V gene lost 5 bases and the J gene lost 12 bases, with 13 bases spanning the gap. The CDR3 extends over 11 amino acids. CDR3 sequence reads: CASSPYQGSFF. CDR3 nucleotide sequence: TGTGCCAGCAGTCCCTATCAGGGGTCTTTCTTT.

The chain carries TRBV7-9 and TRBJ1-5, with a tentative D call TRBD1 (5 bases). Trimming pared 5 bases from V and 1 base from J, leaving 12 bases between. Germline CDR1 and CDR2: SEHNR and FQNEAQ (reference sequence). The CDR3 runs 15 residues. This chain's CDR3 is CASSLFGGSNQPQHF. Here the CDR3 DNA reads TGTGCCAGCAGCCTCTTCGGGGGAAGCAATCAGCCCCAGCATTTT.

This clone was detected ten times or more. The V and J genes are TRBV7-9 and TRBJ2-1; D is possibly TRBD1 (6 bases). The CDR3 covers 15 residues. The ends were cut back, 5 bases at V and 2 bases at J, with 13 bases in the middle. Looked up from germline, CDR1 is SEHNR and CDR2 is FQNEAQ (reference sequence). CDR3 DNA: TGTGCCAGCAGCCGCCCCAGGGACACCTACAATGAGCAGTTCTTC. Protein product: CASSRPRDTYNEQFF. Together with reference TRBV7-9 and TRBJ2-1, the CDR3 gives the full variable domain: DTGVSQNPRHKITKRGQNVTFRCDPISEHNRLYWYRQTLGQGPEFLTYFQNEAQLEKSRLLSDRFSAERPKGSFSTLEIQRTEQGDSAMYLCASSRPRDTYNEQFFGPGTRLTVL.

This chain joins TRBV29-1 and TRBJ1-3; D is uncertain. Germline values: CDR1 SQVTM, CDR2 ANQGSEA. The CDR3 covers 12 residues. Trimming removed 4 bases from V and 3 bases from J, with 7 bases in between. The CDR3 bases are TGCAGCGTTGCACAGAATGGAAACACCATATATTTT. Its translation: CSVAQNGNTIYF.

This chain connects TRBV30 to TRBJ2-1; 10 nucleotides align to TRBD2. The CDR3 spans 20 residues. Germline V lookup: CDR1 GTSNPN, CDR2 SVGIG (reference sequence). Unmatched junction bases numbered 17, after V lost 2 bases and J lost 1 base. DNA of the CDR3: TGTGCCTGGAGTACTAAAAGGGCTAGCGGGAGAAAGGGGTCCTACAATGAGCAGTTCTTC. Translated, it gives CAWSTKRASGRKGSYNEQFF.

Only a few counts were recorded for this clone. The chain links TRBV27 to TRBJ2-2; 9 nucleotides agree with TRBD1. This CDR3 spans 15 amino acids. Germline trimming cut 8 bases from V and 7 bases from J; bases unmatched to any gene: 11. The germline V gene encodes CDR1 MNHEY and CDR2 SMNVEV (reference sequence). CDR3: CASGGTGYFSGELFF. The CDR3 region has the DNA TGTGCCAGCGGCGGGACAGGGTATTTTAGCGGGGAGCTGTTTTTT.

The V call is TRBV19, the J call TRBJ2-1, with 7 bases that match TRBD2. CDR3 length equals 16 residues. Trimming took 5 bases from V and 6 from J; bases not matched to a gene: 13. Germline assignment: CDR1 LNHDA and CDR2 SQIVND (reference sequence). CDR3 sequence reads: CASSVLPSTSRNEQFF. In DNA form, the CDR3 reads TGTGCCAGTAGTGTCCTCCCCTCGACTAGCCGCAATGAGCAGTTCTTC.

The V and J genes are TRBV29-1 and TRBJ2-7; 7 bases line up with TRBD1. V was pared by 6 bases and J by 2 bases, with 10 bases of the junction left unmatched. CDR3 size: 14 residues. CDR1 is SQVTM and CDR2 is ANQGSEA in the germline V gene. CDR3 region: CSVLDRAIPYEQYF. For the CDR3, the DNA is TGCAGCGTGTTAGACAGGGCAATCCCCTACGAGCAGTACTTC.

This chain connects TRBV6-6 to TRBJ1-5; 9 bases align to TRBD1. The CDR3 runs to 15 residues. V lost 6 bases, J lost 4 bases, and 7 bases stayed unmatched. Germline lookup yields CDR1 MNHNY and CDR2 SVGAGI (reference sequence). CDR3 amino acids: CASSRDRVSNQPQHF. Written as DNA, the CDR3 is TGTGCCAGCAGCCGGGACAGGGTTTCAAATCAGCCCCAGCATTTT.

The V call is TRBV10-3, the J call TRBJ2-7, with 8 nucleotides matching TRBD2. CDR1 ENHRY and CDR2 SYGVKD come from the germline V gene. The CDR3 has 13 amino acids. Unmatched junction bases numbered 9, after V lost 10 bases and J lost 4 bases. The CDR3 DNA is TGTGCCACCAGGGGACTAGATTCGTACGAGCAGTACTTC. Amino acid sequence: CATRGLDSYEQYF.

The rearrangement uses TRBV7-2 and TRBJ2-5; D is ambiguous. The germline V and J ends were trimmed by 4 bases and 3 bases, with 3 bases remaining between them. Germline values: CDR1 SGHTA, CDR2 FQGNSA. The CDR3 has 11 amino acids. This chain's CDR3 is CASSSEETQYF. The DNA of the CDR3 is TGTGCCAGCAGCTCAGAAGAGACCCAGTACTTC.

The chain uses TRBV6-5 and TRBJ2-5, with TRBD2 identical over 7 bases. Germline lookup yields CDR1 MNHEY and CDR2 SVGAGI. V was clipped by 5 bases and J by 5 bases; unmatched bases: 8. CDR3 length: 14 amino acids. The CDR3 sequence is CASSRGGSGETQYF. CDR3 sequence (DNA): TGTGCCAGCAGTCGTGGCGGGAGTGGGGAGACCCAGTACTTC.